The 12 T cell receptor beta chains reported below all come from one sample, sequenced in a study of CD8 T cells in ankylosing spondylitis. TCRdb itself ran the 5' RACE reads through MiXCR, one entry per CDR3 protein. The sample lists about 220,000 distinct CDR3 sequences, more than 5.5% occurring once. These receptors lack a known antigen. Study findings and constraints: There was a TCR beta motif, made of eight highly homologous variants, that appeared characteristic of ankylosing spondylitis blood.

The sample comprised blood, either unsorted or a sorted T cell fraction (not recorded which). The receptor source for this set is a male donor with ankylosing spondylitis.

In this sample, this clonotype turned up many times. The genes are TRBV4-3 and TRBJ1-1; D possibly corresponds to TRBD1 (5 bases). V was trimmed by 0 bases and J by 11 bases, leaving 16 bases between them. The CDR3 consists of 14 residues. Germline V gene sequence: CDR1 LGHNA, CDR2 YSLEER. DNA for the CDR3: TGCGCCAGCAGCCAAGAGGGGCGTAGGAGCGACGCTTTCTTT. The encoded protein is CASSQEGRRSDAFF.

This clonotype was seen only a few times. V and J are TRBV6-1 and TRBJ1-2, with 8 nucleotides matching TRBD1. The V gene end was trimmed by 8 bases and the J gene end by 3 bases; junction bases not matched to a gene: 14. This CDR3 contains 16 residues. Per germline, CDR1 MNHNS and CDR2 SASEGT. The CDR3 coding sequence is TGTGCCAGCCAAGCCGCGGGACAGGTTATTTACTATGGCTACACCTTC. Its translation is CASQAAGQVIYYGYTF.

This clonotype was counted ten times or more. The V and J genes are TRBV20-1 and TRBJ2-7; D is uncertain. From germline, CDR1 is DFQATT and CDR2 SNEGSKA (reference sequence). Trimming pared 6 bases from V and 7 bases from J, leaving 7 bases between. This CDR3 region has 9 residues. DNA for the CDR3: TGCAGTGCCGCCCTGGAGCAGTACTTC. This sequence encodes CSAALEQYF.

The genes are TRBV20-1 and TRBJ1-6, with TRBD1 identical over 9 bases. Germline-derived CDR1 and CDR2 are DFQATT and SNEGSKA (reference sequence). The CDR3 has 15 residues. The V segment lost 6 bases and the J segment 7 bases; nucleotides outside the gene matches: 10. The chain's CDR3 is CSAALTGGINSPLHF. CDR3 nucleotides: TGCAGTGCCGCTTTGACAGGGGGGATAAATTCACCCCTCCACTTT.

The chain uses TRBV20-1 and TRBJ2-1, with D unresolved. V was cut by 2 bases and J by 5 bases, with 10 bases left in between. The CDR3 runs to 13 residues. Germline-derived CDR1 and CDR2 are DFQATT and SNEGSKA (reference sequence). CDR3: CSARPPFNNEQFF. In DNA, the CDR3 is TGCAGTGCTAGACCCCCATTTAACAATGAGCAGTTCTTC.

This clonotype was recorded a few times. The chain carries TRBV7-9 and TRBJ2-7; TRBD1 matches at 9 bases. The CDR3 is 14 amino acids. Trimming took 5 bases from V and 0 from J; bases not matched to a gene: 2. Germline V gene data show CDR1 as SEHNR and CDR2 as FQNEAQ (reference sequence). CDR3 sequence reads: CASSAQGASYEQYF. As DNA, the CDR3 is TGTGCCAGCAGCGCACAGGGGGCCTCCTACGAGCAGTACTTC.

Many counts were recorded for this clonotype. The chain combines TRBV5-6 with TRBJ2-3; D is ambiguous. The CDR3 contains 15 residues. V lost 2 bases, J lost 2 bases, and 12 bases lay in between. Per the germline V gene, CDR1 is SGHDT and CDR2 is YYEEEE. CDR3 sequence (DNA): TGTGCCAGCAGCTTCGGCTCCTCCTACACAGATACGCAGTATTTT. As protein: CASSFGSSYTDTQYF. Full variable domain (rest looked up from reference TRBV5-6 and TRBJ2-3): DAGVTQSPTHLIKTRGQQVTLRCSPKSGHDTVSWYQQALGQGPQFIFQYYEEEERQRGNFPDRFSGHQFPNYSSELNVNALLLGDSALYLCASSFGSSYTDTQYFGPGTRLTVL.

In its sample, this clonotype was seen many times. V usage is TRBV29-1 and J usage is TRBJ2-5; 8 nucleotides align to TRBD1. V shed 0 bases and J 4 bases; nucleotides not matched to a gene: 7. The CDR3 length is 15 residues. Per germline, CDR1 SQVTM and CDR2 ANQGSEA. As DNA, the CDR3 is TGCAGCGTTGAAGAACCGCAGGGGGCTGGAGAGACCCAGTACTTC. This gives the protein CSVEEPQGAGETQYF.

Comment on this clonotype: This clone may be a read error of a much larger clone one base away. CDR3 in amino acids: CASSLRLSGRTTNTGEPFF. The CDR3 DNA sequence: TGTGCCAGCAGCCTTCGGCTTAGCGGGAGGACCACGAACACCGGGGAGCCGTTTTTT. The chain couples TRBV4-2 to TRBJ2-2; 10 bases match TRBD2. Per the germline V gene, CDR1 is LGHNA and CDR2 is YNFKEQ. CDR3 length: 19 residues.

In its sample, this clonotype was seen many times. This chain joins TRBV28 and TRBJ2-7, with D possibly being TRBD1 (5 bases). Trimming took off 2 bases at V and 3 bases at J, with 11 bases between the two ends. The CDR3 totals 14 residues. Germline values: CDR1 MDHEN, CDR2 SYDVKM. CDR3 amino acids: CASSLPRVGYEQYF. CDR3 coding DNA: TGTGCCAGCAGTTTACCCAGGGTCGGCTACGAGCAGTACTTC.

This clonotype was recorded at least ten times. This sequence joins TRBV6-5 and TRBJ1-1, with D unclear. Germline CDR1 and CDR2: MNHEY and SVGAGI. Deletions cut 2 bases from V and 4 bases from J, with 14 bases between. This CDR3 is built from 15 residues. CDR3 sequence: CASSYGEGLSTEAFF. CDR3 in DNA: TGTGCCAGCAGTTACGGGGAAGGGTTAAGCACTGAAGCTTTCTTT.

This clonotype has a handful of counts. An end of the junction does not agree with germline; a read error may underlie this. CDR3 protein: CATSDRRSPLHF. CDR3 DNA: TGCGCCACCAGTGACAGGCGATCACCCCTCCACTTT. This chain joins TRBV15 and TRBJ1-6; TRBD1 is a possible D gene (6 bases). CDR1 and CDR2 (germline): LNHNV, YYDKDF (reference sequence). The CDR3 runs to 12 residues. The variable domain in full, completed from reference TRBV15 and TRBJ1-6, reads DAMVIQNPRYQVTQFGKPVTLSCSQTLNHNVMYWYQQKSSQAPKLLFHYYDKDFNNEADTPDNFQSRRPNTSFCFLDIRSPGLGDTAMYLCATSDRRSPLHFGNGTRLTVT.